The TCR beta chain described here comes from a study of human T cells and chemical hapten exposure. Study-wide background: Recorded diagnoses among the mostly female patients were alopecia areata, totalis or universalis. How much TCR each sample yielded varied, mostly because pooled library volumes differed slightly.

TCRdb called the RACE reads again in MiXCR, with one record for every CDR3 protein. The repertoire holds a few hundred thousand distinct CDR3 sequences, with around 9.3% as singletons. Sample time point: pre-sensitization, week 0. Treatment defined: therapeutic diphenylcyclopropenone sensitization with weekly scalp DPC. CDR3 length equals 14 residues. Trimming removed 2 bases at V and 6 bases at J, with 11 bases between. Germline CDR1 MNHNY, CDR2 SVGAGI (reference sequence). This clonotype has only a few counts. The sample in question was whole blood, obtained in connection with sensitization to the hapten diphenylcyclopropenone (DPC). The sequence came from a woman between 40 and 50 years old with alopecia areata. Some clones in this sample may be carry-over from other donors' samples. This rearrangement joins TRBV6-6 to TRBJ2-1; D is uncertain. In DNA form, the CDR3 reads TGTGCCAGCAGTTACCCCTTGCTAAGCAATGAGCAGTTCTTC. Amino acid sequence: CASSYPLLSNEQFF.